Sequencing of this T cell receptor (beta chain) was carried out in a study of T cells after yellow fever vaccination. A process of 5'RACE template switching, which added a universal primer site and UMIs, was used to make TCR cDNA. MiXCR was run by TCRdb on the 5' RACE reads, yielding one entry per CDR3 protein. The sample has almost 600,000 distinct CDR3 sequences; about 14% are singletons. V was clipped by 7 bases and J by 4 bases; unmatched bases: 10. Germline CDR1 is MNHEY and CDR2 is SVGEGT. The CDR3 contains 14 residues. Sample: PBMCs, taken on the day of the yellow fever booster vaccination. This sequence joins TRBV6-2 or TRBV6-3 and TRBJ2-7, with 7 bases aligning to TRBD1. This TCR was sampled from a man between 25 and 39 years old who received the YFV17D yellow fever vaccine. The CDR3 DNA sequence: TGTGCCAGCAAACGGACAGGAGGCCCATACGAGCAGTACTTC. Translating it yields CASKRTGGPYEQYF.